Only a few counts were recorded for the clone carrying this T cell receptor (beta chain). The antigen is undetermined. This specimen comes from a study of blood T cells in healthy people across ages. Study-wide results and limits: A greater number of naive CD4+ cells and higher diversity distinguished long-lived donors from aged donors. The authors considered diversity estimates from one million T cells to be underestimates.

V dropped 3 bases and J dropped 3; count of bases not matched to a gene: 5. The CDR3 is 14 amino acids. The germline V gene encodes CDR1 SGDLS and CDR2 YYNGEE. The use of a sample-barcoded 5' primer and a J-beta primer mix characterized a second PCR of about 7 to 12 cycles. TCRdb redid the calling of the 5' RACE reads with MiXCR, one entry per CDR3 protein. The repertoire holds approximately 1.5 million distinct CDR3 sequences, roughly 30% seen once, with around 11% in the top ten. In each sample, at least 7 million PBMCs were isolated. Sequenced sample: blood. This chain connects TRBV9 to TRBJ2-7; the match to TRBD1 covers 8 bases. The sequence derives from a woman in her 30s in good health. CDR3 nucleotides: TGTGCCAGCAGCGCGGACAGGGAGGACTACGAGCAGTACTTC. This codes for CASSADREDYEQYF.